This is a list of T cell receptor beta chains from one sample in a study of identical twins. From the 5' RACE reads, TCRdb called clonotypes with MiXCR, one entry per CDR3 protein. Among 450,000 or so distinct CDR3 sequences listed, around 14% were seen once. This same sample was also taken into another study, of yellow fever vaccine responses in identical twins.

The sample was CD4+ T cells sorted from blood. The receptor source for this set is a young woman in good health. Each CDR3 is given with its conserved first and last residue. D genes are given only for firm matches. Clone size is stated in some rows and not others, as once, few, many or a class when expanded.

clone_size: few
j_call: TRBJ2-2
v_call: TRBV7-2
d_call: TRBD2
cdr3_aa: CASSSRTSRTNTGELFF
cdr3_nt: TGTGCCAGCAGCTCCAGGACTAGCCGAACGAACACCGGGGAGCTGTTTTTT

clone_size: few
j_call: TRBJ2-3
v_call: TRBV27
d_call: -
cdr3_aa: CASSFVGANTDTQYF
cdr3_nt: TGTGCCAGCAGTTTTGTCGGGGCTAACACAGATACGCAGTATTTT

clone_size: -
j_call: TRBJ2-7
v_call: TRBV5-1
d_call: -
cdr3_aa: CASSFTRGAYEQYF
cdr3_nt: TGCGCCAGCAGCTTCACTAGGGGGGCCTACGAGCAGTACTTC

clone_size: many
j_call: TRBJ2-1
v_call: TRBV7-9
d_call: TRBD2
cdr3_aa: CASSRTSGAYNEQFF
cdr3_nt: TGTGCCAGCAGCCGAACTAGCGGCGCCTACAATGAGCAGTTCTTC

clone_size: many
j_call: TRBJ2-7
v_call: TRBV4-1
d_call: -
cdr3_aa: CASSHPDTFYEQYF
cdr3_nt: TGCGCCAGCAGCCACCCTGACACGTTTTACGAGCAGTACTTC

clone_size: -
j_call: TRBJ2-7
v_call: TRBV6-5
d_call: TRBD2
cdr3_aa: CASSYSSGDYEQYF
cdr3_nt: TGTGCCAGCAGTTACTCTAGCGGGGACTACGAGCAGTACTTC

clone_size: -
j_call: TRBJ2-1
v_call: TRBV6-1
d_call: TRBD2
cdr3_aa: CASRTYPKTSAFSYNEQFF
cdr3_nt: TGTGCCAGCAGAACATATCCTAAAACTAGCGCTTTCTCCTACAATGAGCAGTTCTTC

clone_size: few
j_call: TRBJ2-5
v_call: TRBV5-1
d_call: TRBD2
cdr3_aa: CASSLQTGGRQETQYF
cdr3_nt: TGCGCCAGCAGCTTGCAAACGGGGGGGCGTCAAGAGACCCAGTACTTC

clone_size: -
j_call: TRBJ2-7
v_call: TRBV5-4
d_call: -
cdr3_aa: CASSLGGVSYEQYF
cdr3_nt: TGTGCCAGCAGCTTGGGTGGGGTTTCCTACGAGCAGTACTTC

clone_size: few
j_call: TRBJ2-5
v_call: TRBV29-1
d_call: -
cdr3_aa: CSVEIGGPPRRETQYF
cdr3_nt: TGCAGCGTTGAAATAGGAGGACCCCCGAGAAGAGAGACCCAGTACTTC

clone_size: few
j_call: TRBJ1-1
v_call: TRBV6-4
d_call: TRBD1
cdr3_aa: CTSSPDRGQVGGMNTEAFF
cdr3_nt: TGTACCAGCAGTCCCGACAGGGGGCAGGTGGGCGGGATGAACACTGAAGCTTTCTTT

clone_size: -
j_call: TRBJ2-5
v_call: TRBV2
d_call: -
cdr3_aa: CASSEEGKGLGETQYF
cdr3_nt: TGTGCCAGCAGTGAAGAAGGGAAAGGGCTAGGGGAGACCCAGTACTTC

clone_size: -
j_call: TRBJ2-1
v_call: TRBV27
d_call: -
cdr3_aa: CASRPRLQRHEQFF
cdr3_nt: TGTGCCAGCAGGCCCAGATTACAGCGTCATGAGCAGTTCTTC

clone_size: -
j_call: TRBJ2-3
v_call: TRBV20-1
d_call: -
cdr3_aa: CSARGGAGTDTQYF
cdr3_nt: TGCAGTGCAAGAGGGGGGGCAGGCACAGATACGCAGTATTTT

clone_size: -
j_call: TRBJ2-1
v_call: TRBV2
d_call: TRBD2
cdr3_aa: CASSGGAGGFQTDEQFF
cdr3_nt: TGTGCCAGCAGCGGGGGGGCGGGGGGCTTCCAAACCGATGAGCAGTTCTTC

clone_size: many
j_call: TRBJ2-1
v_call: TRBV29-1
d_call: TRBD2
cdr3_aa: CSGGLAGSYNEQFF
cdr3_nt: TGCAGCGGTGGACTAGCGGGGTCCTACAATGAGCAGTTCTTC

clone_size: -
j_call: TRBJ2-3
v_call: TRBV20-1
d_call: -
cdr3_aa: CSASRDVRTDTQYF
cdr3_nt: TGCAGTGCTTCACGGGACGTTCGCACAGATACGCAGTATTTT

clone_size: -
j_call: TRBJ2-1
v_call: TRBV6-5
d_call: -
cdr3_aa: CASSYLTHNEQFF
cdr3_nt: TGTGCCAGCAGTTACTTGACGCACAATGAGCAGTTCTTC

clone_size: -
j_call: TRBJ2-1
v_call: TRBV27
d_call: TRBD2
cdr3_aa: CASNAGGLAPTYNEQFF
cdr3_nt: TGTGCCAGCAATGCTGGGGGACTAGCGCCGACCTACAATGAGCAGTTCTTC

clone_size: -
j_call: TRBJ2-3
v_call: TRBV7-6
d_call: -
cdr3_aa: CASSPWTASTDTQYF
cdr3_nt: TGTGCCAGCAGCCCCTGGACAGCTAGCACAGATACGCAGTATTTT

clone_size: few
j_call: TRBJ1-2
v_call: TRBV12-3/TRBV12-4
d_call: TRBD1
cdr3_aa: CASSRTGGTGYTF
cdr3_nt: TGTGCCAGCAGTCGGACAGGGGGCACTGGCTACACCTTC

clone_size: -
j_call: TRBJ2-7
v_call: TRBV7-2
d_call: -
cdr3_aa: CASSLVGDANYEQYF
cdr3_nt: TGTGCCAGCAGCTTAGTCGGGGACGCCAACTACGAGCAGTACTTC

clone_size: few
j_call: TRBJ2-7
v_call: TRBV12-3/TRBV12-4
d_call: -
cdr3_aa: CASSLVPVAPYEQYF
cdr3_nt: TGTGCCAGCAGTCTCGTACCTGTAGCGCCCTACGAGCAGTACTTC

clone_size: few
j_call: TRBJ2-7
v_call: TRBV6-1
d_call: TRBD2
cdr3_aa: CASRPSGGYEQYF
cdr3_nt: TGTGCCAGCAGGCCCTCGGGGGGCTACGAGCAGTACTTC

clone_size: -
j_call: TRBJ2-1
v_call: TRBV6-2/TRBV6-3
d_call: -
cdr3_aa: CASSYFSTGASGSNEQFF
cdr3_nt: TGTGCCAGCAGTTACTTTTCTACCGGGGCCTCTGGGAGCAATGAGCAGTTCTTC

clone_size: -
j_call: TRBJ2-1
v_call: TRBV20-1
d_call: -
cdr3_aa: CSARDGLLYNEQFF
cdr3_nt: TGCAGTGCTAGAGATGGACTACTTTACAATGAGCAGTTCTTC

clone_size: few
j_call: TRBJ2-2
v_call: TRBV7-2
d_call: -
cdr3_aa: CASRRTAATGELFF
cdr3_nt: TGTGCCAGCAGACGGACAGCCGCCACCGGGGAGCTGTTTTTT

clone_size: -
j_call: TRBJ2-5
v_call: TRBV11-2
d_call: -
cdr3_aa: CASSLDAGTQYF
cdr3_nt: TGTGCCAGCAGCTTAGATGCAGGGACCCAGTACTTC

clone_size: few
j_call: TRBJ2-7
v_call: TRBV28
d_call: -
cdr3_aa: CASSLFATDYSYEQYF
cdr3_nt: TGTGCCAGCAGTTTATTTGCGACAGACTACTCCTACGAGCAGTACTTC

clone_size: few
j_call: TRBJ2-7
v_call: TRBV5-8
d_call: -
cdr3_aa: CASSLGQVGEQYF
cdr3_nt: TGTGCCAGCAGCTTGGGGCAGGTTGGCGAGCAGTACTTC

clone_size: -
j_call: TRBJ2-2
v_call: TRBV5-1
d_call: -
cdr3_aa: CASSLAPTAANTGELFF
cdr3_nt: TGCGCCAGCAGCTTGGCGCCCACGGCCGCGAACACCGGGGAGCTGTTTTTT

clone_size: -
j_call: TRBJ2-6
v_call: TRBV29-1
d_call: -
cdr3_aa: CSVGSGTGANVLTF
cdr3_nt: TGCAGCGTTGGCTCTGGGACCGGGGCCAACGTCCTGACTTTC

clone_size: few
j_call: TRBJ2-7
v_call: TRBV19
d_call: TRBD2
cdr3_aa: CASRVAGTTLYEQYF
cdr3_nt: TGTGCCAGTAGAGTCGCCGGGACTACTCTCTACGAGCAGTACTTC

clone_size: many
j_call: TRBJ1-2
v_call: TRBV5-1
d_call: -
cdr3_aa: CASSSTEGSYGYTF
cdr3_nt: TGCGCCAGCAGCTCCACTGAGGGGTCCTATGGCTACACCTTC

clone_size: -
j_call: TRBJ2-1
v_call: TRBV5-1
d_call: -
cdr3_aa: CASKGLTSSYNEQFF
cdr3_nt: TGCGCCAGCAAGGGGCTGACGAGCTCCTACAATGAGCAGTTCTTC

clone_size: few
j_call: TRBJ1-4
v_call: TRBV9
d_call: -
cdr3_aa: CASSVDTGTGEKLFF
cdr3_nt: TGTGCCAGCAGCGTAGATACCGGAACAGGGGAAAAACTGTTTTTT

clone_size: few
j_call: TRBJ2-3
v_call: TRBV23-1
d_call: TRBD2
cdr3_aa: CASSQSLAGVRSDTQYF
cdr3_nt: TGCGCCAGCAGTCAATCTCTAGCGGGAGTTCGTTCAGATACGCAGTATTTT

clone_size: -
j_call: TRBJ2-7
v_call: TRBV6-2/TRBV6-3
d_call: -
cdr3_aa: CASSFSFPYEQYF
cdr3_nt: TGTGCCAGCAGCTTTAGTTTTCCCTACGAGCAGTACTTC

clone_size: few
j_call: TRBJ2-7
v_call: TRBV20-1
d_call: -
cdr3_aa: CSAPVDRIYEQYF
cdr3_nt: TGCAGTGCCCCGGTGGATCGCATCTACGAGCAGTACTTC

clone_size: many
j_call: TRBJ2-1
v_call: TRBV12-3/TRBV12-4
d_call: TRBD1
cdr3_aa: CASSPGTGGYSEQFF
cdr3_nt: TGTGCCAGCAGTCCCGGGACAGGGGGCTACAGCGAGCAGTTCTTC

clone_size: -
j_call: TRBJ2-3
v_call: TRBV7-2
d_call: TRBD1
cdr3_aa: CASSFPPGTGATQYF
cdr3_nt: TGTGCCAGCAGCTTTCCACCCGGGACAGGGGCTACGCAGTATTTT

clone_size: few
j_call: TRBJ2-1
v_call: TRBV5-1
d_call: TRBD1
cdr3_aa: CASSPLDRGDNEQFF
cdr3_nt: TGCGCCAGCAGCCCCCTGGACAGGGGGGACAATGAGCAGTTCTTC

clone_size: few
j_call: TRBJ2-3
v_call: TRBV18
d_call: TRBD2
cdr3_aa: CASSPLSIASGSLADTQYF
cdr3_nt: TGTGCCAGCTCACCACTCTCGATCGCCAGCGGGAGTCTCGCAGATACGCAGTATTTT

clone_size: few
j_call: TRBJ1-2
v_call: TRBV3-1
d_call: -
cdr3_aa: CASSPRGPYGYTF
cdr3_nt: TGTGCCAGCAGCCCTCGGGGACCCTATGGCTACACCTTC

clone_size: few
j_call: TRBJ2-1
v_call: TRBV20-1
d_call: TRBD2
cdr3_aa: CSDGAREDINEQFF
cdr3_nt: TGCAGTGACGGCGCGCGGGAGGACATCAATGAGCAGTTCTTC

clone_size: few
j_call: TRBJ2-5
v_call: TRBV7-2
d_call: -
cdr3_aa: CASSRQYGPQETQYF
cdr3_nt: TGTGCCAGCAGCCGTCAGTATGGCCCCCAAGAGACCCAGTACTTC

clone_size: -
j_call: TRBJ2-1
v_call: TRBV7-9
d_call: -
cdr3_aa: CASSLIPAINNEQFF
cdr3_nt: TGTGCCAGCAGCTTAATCCCGGCAATTAACAATGAGCAGTTCTTC

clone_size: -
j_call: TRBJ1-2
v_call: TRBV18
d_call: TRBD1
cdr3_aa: CASSQPGQASYGYTF
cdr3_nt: TGTGCCAGCTCACAACCGGGACAGGCCTCCTATGGCTACACCTTC

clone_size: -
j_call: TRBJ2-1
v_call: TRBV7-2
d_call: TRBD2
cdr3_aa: CASSGGGTSNEQFF
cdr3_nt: TGTGCCAGCAGCGGAGGCGGGACTAGCAATGAGCAGTTCTTC

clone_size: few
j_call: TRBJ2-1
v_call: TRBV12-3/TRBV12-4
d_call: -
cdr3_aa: CASSVGRGSEQFF
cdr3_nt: TGTGCCAGCTCCGTGGGCAGGGGTAGCGAGCAGTTCTTC

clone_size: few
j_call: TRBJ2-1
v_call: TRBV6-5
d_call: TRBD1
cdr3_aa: CASSYSAGSGGDEQFF
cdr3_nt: TGTGCCAGCAGTTACTCTGCAGGTTCAGGGGGCGATGAGCAGTTCTTC

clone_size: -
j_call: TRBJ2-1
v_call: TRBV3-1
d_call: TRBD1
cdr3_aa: CASSQGFSGQEFF
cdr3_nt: TGTGCCAGCAGCCAAGGCTTCTCGGGACAGGAGTTCTTC

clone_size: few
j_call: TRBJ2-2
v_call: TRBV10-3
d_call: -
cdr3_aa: CAISEIRGNGELFF
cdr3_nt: TGTGCCATCAGTGAGATCAGGGGCAACGGGGAGCTGTTTTTT

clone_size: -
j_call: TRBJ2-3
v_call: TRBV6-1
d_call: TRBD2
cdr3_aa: CATTSGGTDTQYF
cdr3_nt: TGTGCCACCACTAGCGGGGGCACAGATACGCAGTATTTT

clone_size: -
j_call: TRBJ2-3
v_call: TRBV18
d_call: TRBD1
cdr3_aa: CASSRQGAPDTQYF
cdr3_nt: TGTGCCAGCTCAAGACAGGGGGCCCCAGATACGCAGTATTTT